One and the same sample provided the 13 T cell receptor beta chains below, sequenced in a study. Cells sorted as Tregs were CD4+, CD25+ and CD127-/low. One entry per CDR3 protein results from TCRdb running MiXCR on the 5' RACE reads. This table holds roughly 10,000 distinct CDR3 sequences, approximately 15% found once. Sequenced material: Tregs sorted from blood. The receptor set was obtained from a female donor with breast cancer.

This clonotype was detected ten times or more. The chain combines TRBV6-6 with TRBJ2-7; 10 bases align to TRBD2. Losses at the gene ends were 8 bases for V and 7 bases for J; bases not matched to a gene: 8. CDR3 length equals 13 residues. In germline, CDR1 is MNHNY, CDR2 SVGAGI (reference sequence). This chain's CDR3 is CASSLAGAREQYF. The CDR3, as DNA: TGTGCCAGCTCTCTAGCGGGAGCTAGGGAGCAGTACTTC.

This clonotype is labeled medium-sized (0.01 to 0.1%). The chain couples TRBV20-1 to TRBJ1-1; 10 nucleotides match TRBD1. The V gene end was trimmed by 6 bases and the J gene end by 11 bases; junction bases not matched to a gene: 9. The CDR3 runs 12 residues. Per the germline V gene, CDR1 is DFQATT and CDR2 is SNEGSKA (reference sequence). This CDR3 is CSALQGTGEAFF. CDR3 DNA: TGCAGTGCCCTCCAAGGGACAGGGGAGGCTTTCTTT.

In this sample, this clonotype turned up many times. V usage is TRBV15 and J usage is TRBJ1-6; 7 nucleotides match TRBD1. In germline, CDR1 is LNHNV, CDR2 YYDKDF (reference sequence). The CDR3 totals 16 residues. J was trimmed by 10 bases and V by 0 bases; bases with no gene match: 9. The CDR3 region is CATSRDRTGFGSPLHF. The CDR3 DNA reads TGTGCCACCAGCAGAGATAGGACAGGCTTCGGATCACCCCTCCACTTT.

The chain has TRBV5-1 and TRBJ2-4; tentatively, D is TRBD1 (6 bases). This CDR3 spans 14 amino acids. Trimming left V 2 bases short and J 8 bases short, with 14 bases between. Germline values: CDR1 SGHRS, CDR2 YFSETQ. CDR3: CASSLGQQGDIQYF. The CDR3, as DNA: TGCGCCAGCAGCTTAGGACAGCAAGGGGACATTCAGTACTTC.

This clonotype is labeled as medium-sized. The rearrangement joins TRBV28 to TRBJ2-7; 7 bases fit TRBD1. The ends lost 5 bases at V and 5 bases at J; junction bases unmatched: 6. This CDR3 is built from 13 residues. CDR1 is MDHEN, CDR2 SYDVKM, per germline. CDR3 in DNA: TGTGCCAGCAGTGACAGGGTCACCCACGAGCAGTACTTC. Encoded protein: CASSDRVTHEQYF. Supplemented by reference TRBV28 and TRBJ2-7, the full variable domain reads DVKVTQSSRYLVKRTGEKVFLECVQDMDHENMFWYRQDPGLGLRLIYFSYDVKMKEKGDIPEGYSVSREKKERFSLILESASTNQTSMYLCASSDRVTHEQYFGPGTRLTVT.

This clonotype came up many times. The CDR3 region has the DNA TGTGCCAGCAGCTTATGGGGGCGAGGCCCCCAAGAGACCCAGTACTTC. Protein product: CASSLWGRGPQETQYF. The chain has TRBV7-2 and TRBJ2-5, with D perhaps matching TRBD1 (6 bases). Germline V gives CDR1 SGHTA, CDR2 FQGNSA. This CDR3 has 16 amino acids. V was pared by 2 bases and J by 1 base, with 14 bases between.

This clonotype is classed as medium-sized. The chain couples TRBV20-1 to TRBJ2-7; perhaps TRBD2 as D (6 bases). The CDR3 is 12 amino acids. Looked up from germline, CDR1 is DFQATT and CDR2 is SNEGSKA (reference sequence). CDR3 nucleotide sequence: TGCAGCGTACCGGGACGGGGGACCGAGCAGTACTTC. This encodes CSVPGRGTEQYF.

This clonotype was picked up many times. The V and J genes are TRBV30 and TRBJ1-2; TRBD1 matches at 7 bases. The length of the CDR3 is 13 residues. In germline, CDR1 is GTSNPN, CDR2 SVGIG (reference sequence). Trimming at V came to 5 bases and at J to 8 bases, leaving 11 bases not matched to a gene. CDR3 sequence (DNA): TGTGCCTGGGGATACGGGACAGAGAGGGGCTACACCTTC. This translates into CAWGYGTERGYTF.

V usage is TRBV2 and J usage is TRBJ1-4, with D perhaps TRBD1 (5 bases). Germline V gene data show CDR1 as SNHLY and CDR2 as FYNNEI. There are 15 residues in the CDR3. V gave up 3 bases and J gave up 0 bases, with 8 bases separating them. The CDR3 DNA sequence: TGTGCCAGCAGTGACGTGGGGGCAACTAATGAAAAACTGTTTTTT. The encoded protein is CASSDVGATNEKLFF.

This clonotype is labeled as medium-sized. J is TRBJ2-3 and V is TRBV20-1; 8 bases match TRBD2. The germline gives CDR1 DFQATT, CDR2 SNEGSKA (reference sequence). This CDR3 spans 16 amino acids. Trimming removed 3 bases from V and 1 base from J; junction bases left unmatched: 9. CDR3 protein: CSASGGAQLGTDTQYF. DNA for the CDR3: TGCAGTGCTAGCGGGGGGGCCCAGTTAGGCACAGATACGCAGTATTTT.

This clonotype showed up just a few times. The junction differs from germline at one of its ends, possibly a read error. The J gene is TRBJ1-1, the V gene TRBV6-6; no reliable D call. This CDR3 has 11 residues. From germline, CDR1 is MNHNY and CDR2 SVGAGI (reference sequence). CDR3 bases: TGTGCCAGCGGAAAGAACACTGAAGCTTTTTTT. This encodes CASGKNTEAFF.

This clonotype ranks as medium-sized. The chain links TRBV20-1 to TRBJ2-1, with D uncertain. The V end lost 3 bases, the J end lost 0 bases, and 12 bases lay between the germline ends. The CDR3 sequence is 15 residues long. The germline V gene has CDR1 DFQATT and CDR2 SNEGSKA (reference sequence). CDR3 bases: TGCAGTGCTAGTATGGAACTCTACTCCTACAATGAGCAGTTCTTC. Residues: CSASMELYSYNEQFF.

In its sample, this clonotype ranks as medium-sized. The chain links TRBV7-2 to TRBJ2-7; D unresolved. V lost 5 bases and J lost 5, with 7 bases in between. In germline, CDR1 is SGHTA, CDR2 FQGNSA. This CDR3 is built from 11 residues. In DNA form, the CDR3 reads TGTGCCAGCAGCCCCAGCCACGAGCAGTACTTC. It is translated as CASSPSHEQYF.